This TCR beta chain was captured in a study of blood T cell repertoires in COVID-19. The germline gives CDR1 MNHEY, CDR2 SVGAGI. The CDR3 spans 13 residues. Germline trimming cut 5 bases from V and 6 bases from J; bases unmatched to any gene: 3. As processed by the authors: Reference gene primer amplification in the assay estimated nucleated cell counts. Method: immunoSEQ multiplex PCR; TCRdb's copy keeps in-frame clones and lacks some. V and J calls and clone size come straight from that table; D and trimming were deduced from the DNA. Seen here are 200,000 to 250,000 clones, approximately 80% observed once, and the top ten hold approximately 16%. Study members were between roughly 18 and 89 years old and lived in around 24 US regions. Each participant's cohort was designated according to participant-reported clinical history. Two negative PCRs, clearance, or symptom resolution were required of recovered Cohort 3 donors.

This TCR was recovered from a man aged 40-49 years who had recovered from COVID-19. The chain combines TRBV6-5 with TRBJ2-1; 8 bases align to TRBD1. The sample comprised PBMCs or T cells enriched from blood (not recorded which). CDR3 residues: CASSPTGGNEQFF. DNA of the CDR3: TGTGCCAGCAGTCCAACAGGGGGCAATGAGCAGTTCTTC.